This TCR beta chain was sequenced in a study of cytomegalovirus exposure and HLA in healthy donors. Study details: Among the 300 to 400 donors who were genotyped, 70% to 90% fell in the genetic ancestry cluster that is associated with self-reported Caucasian donors.

The CDR3 runs 16 residues. Trimming stripped 0 bases from V and 0 bases from J, with 9 bases between. From germline, CDR1 is SGHRS and CDR2 YFSETQ. The PCR employed 60 Vbeta primers together with 13 Jbeta primers. Assay used: immunoSEQ multiplex PCR; TCRdb lists only in-frame clones, some missing. The top ten hold less than 3.5% of the sample, which has approximately 140,000 clones, over 65% seen once. The clonotype originates from a man aged 40-49 years in good health and CMV-seropositive. The sample comprised PBMCs. The rearrangement uses TRBV5-1 and TRBJ2-2; D not resolved. The CDR3 sequence: CASSLVAEANTGELFF. CDR3 nucleotides: TGCGCCAGCAGCTTGGTTGCGGAAGCGAACACCGGGGAGCTGTTTTTT.